One sample yielded the 30 T cell receptor beta chains listed below, sequenced in a study of shared clonotypes between healthy human individuals. Data came from immunoSEQ multiplex PCR; TCRdb stores just in-frame clones and leaves some out. The sample holds hundreds of thousands of clones, around 77% seen once. The sequenced material came from PBMCs. The receptors originated from a woman aged 40-49 years in good health. Some clones in this sample may be carry-over from other donors' samples.

J is TRBJ1-5 and V is TRBV4-1; 8 bases match TRBD1. J gave up 1 base and V 2 bases, and 4 bases lay outside the gene matches. The CDR3 contains 16 residues. From germline, CDR1 is MGHRA and CDR2 YSYEKL. The CDR3 loop reads CASSQPRTGSNQPQHF. Written as DNA, the CDR3 is TGCGCCAGCAGCCAACCTCGGACAGGGAGCAATCAGCCCCAGCATTTT.

V gene TRBV6-5 combines with J gene TRBJ1-2; D remains unclear. V gave up 6 bases and J gave up 8 bases, with 19 bases separating them. The CDR3 covers 14 residues. Germline CDR1 MNHEY, CDR2 SVGAGI. The CDR3 coding sequence is TGTGCCAGCAGCCTGAGGACCGCAGAAACGGGCTACACCTTC. It encodes CASSLRTAETGYTF.

The V and J genes are TRBV7-2 and TRBJ2-1, with D maybe TRBD2 (5 bases). Trimming took 0 bases from V and 9 from J, leaving 12 bases between them. The CDR3 totals 14 residues. Germline V CDR1 and CDR2: SGHTA, FQGNSA. The chain's CDR3 is CASSLASSAGEQFF. The CDR3 bases are TGTGCCAGCAGCTTAGCGTCGAGCGCGGGTGAGCAGTTCTTC.

The J gene is TRBJ1-4, the V gene TRBV7-6, with D maybe TRBD1 (5 bases). CDR1 and CDR2 from the germline V gene are SGHVS and FNYEAQ. Trimming shortened V by 4 bases and J by 8 bases, and 14 bases separated the two germline ends. The CDR3 is 14 amino acids. This CDR3 reads CASSSGRQGEKLFF. The CDR3 DNA reads TGTGCCAGCAGCTCGGGACGGCAAGGCGAAAAACTGTTTTTT.

V gene TRBV2 combines with J gene TRBJ2-3; 12 bases are a match to TRBD2. This CDR3 has 14 amino acids. With 4 bases clipped from V and 5 bases from J, the junction kept 1 base outside the gene matches. Germline V gives CDR1 SNHLY, CDR2 FYNNEI. In DNA form, the CDR3 reads TGTGCCAGCAGTGCGGGACTAGCGGGAGATACGCAGTATTTT. This sequence encodes CASSAGLAGDTQYF. Complete variable domain (other parts from reference TRBV2 and TRBJ2-3): EPEVTQTPSHQVTQMGQEVILRCVPISNHLYFYWYRQILGQKVEFLVSFYNNEISEKSEIFDDQFSVERPDGSNFTLKIRSTKLEDSAMYFCASSAGLAGDTQYFGPGTRLTVL.

This clone was counted a few times. The rearrangement uses TRBV7-9 and TRBJ1-2; unclear D gene. CDR3 length: 14 residues. CDR1 is SEHNR, CDR2 FQNEAQ, per germline (reference sequence). V gave up 1 base and J gave up 0 bases, with 6 bases separating them. The CDR3 reads CASSLDGANYGYTF. Written as DNA, the CDR3 is TGTGCCAGCAGCTTAGACGGAGCTAACTATGGCTACACCTTC.

About this clone itself: A far bigger clonotype differs at one base, so this is likely a read error. The chain employs TRBV18 and TRBJ2-7; D is unclear. This CDR3 spans 14 amino acids. Between the trimmed V and J ends, which lost 1 base and 0 bases, there was a span of 7 bases. Germline V CDR1 and CDR2: KGHSH, LQKENI. The CDR3 DNA sequence: TGTGCCAGCTCACCACGAGAGGACTCCTACGAGCAGTACTTC. It is translated as CASSPREDSYEQYF.

This clone was detected only a few times. The rearrangement uses TRBV9 and TRBJ2-1, with 7 bases lining up with TRBD1. CDR1 SGDLS and CDR2 YYNGEE come from the germline V gene. The CDR3 extends over 15 amino acids. V was pared by 0 bases and J by 4 bases, with 4 bases of the junction left unmatched. The DNA of the CDR3 is TGTGCCAGCAGCGTAGACGGACAGGTGTACAATGAGCAGTTCTTC. The encoded protein is CASSVDGQVYNEQFF.

The chain carries TRBV4-1 and TRBJ1-5, with a possible D match to TRBD1 (6 bases). Germline V gives CDR1 MGHRA, CDR2 YSYEKL. With 1 base removed from V and 1 base from J, the gap between germline ends came to 11 bases. CDR3 length: 16 amino acids. The CDR3 reads CASSQVGGPSNQPQHF. The CDR3 bases are TGCGCCAGCAGCCAAGTAGGGGGACCAAGCAATCAGCCCCAGCATTTT.

This clone was observed a handful of times. The chain recombines TRBV29-1 with TRBJ1-1, with D uncertain. Germline loops: CDR1 SQVTM, CDR2 ANQGSEA. The CDR3 is 13 amino acids. V lost 7 bases, J lost 3 bases, and 15 bases lay in between. The CDR3 here is CSARVGRDTEAFF. The CDR3 coding sequence is TGCAGCGCCAGAGTCGGACGGGACACTGAAGCTTTCTTT.

The chain recombines TRBV10-2 with TRBJ1-3; D gene uncertain. Germline-derived CDR1 and CDR2 are WSHSY and SAAADI. The CDR3 spans 14 residues. Trimming stripped 0 bases from V and 1 base from J, with 4 bases between. The CDR3 DNA reads TGCGCCAGCAGTGAGTCCGTATCTGGAAACACCATATATTTT. It is translated as CASSESVSGNTIYF.

This clone was recorded only once. The V and J genes are TRBV29-1 and TRBJ2-3, with D perhaps TRBD1 or TRBD2 (5 bases each). The CDR3 extends over 12 amino acids. With 3 bases removed from V and 8 bases from J, the gap between germline ends came to 12 bases. Germline-derived CDR1 and CDR2 are SQVTM and ANQGSEA. CDR3 amino acids: CSVDVGRGTQYF. In nucleotides, the CDR3 is TGCAGCGTTGACGTGGGACGGGGTACGCAGTATTTT.

In regard to this clone: One end of the junction does not line up with germline, which may come from a read error. The chain recombines TRBV30 with TRBJ2-1, with unresolved D. CDR3 size: 14 residues. Germline V lookup: CDR1 GTSNPN, CDR2 SVGIG (reference sequence). The CDR3 DNA reads as TGTGCCTGGAGCGGCCCCCCTACCTACAATGAGCAGCTCTTC. This codes for CAWSGPPTYNEQLF.

This clone was seen a handful of times. The chain recombines TRBV5-1 with TRBJ2-7, with D tentatively TRBD2 (5 bases). This CDR3 has 14 amino acids. Trimming took off 2 bases at V and 3 bases at J, with 12 bases between the two ends. In germline, CDR1 is SGHRS, CDR2 YFSETQ. The CDR3 nucleotides read TGCGCCAGCAGCTTTTCCGGGGAGTACTACGAGCAGTACTTC. Protein: CASSFSGEYYEQYF.

The chain employs TRBV30 and TRBJ1-2, with D possibly being TRBD1 (5 bases). Trimming took 0 bases from V and 4 from J, leaving 9 bases between them. CDR1 and CDR2 (germline): GTSNPN, SVGIG (reference sequence). The CDR3 covers 13 residues. The CDR3 spells CAWSVVGVYGYTF. In DNA, the CDR3 is TGTGCCTGGAGTGTAGTGGGGGTCTATGGCTACACCTTC.

The rearrangement uses TRBV19 and TRBJ2-2, with D tentatively TRBD1 (5 bases). With 5 bases removed from V and 0 bases from J, the gap between germline ends came to 13 bases. CDR1 LNHDA and CDR2 SQIVND come from the germline V gene (reference sequence). The CDR3 length is 16 residues. The CDR3 here is CASSSYRIANTGELFF. The CDR3 DNA is TGTGCCAGTAGTTCCTACAGGATAGCGAACACCGGGGAGCTGTTTTTT.

This clone was recorded many times. The sample contains more than one DNA sequence encoding this CDR3. This chain connects TRBV7-9 to TRBJ2-6, with D tentatively TRBD2 (6 bases). Germline V gives CDR1 SEHNR, CDR2 FQNEAQ (reference sequence). The CDR3 is 18 amino acids. Deletions cut 11 bases from V and 4 bases from J, with 27 bases between. DNA of the CDR3: TGTGCCGCGGGGTCACGGGTTGCGGAGTCCCCCGGGGCCAACGTCCTGACTTTC. Protein: CAAGSRVAESPGANVLTF.

This clone was detected only once. The chain recombines TRBV7-6 with TRBJ2-5; D unresolved. Germline assignment: CDR1 SGHVS and CDR2 FNYEAQ. CDR3 length: 14 amino acids. V lost 1 base and J lost 7, with 13 bases in between. This chain's CDR3 is CASSLGPGEVTQYF. For the CDR3, the DNA is TGTGCCAGCAGCTTAGGACCAGGAGAGGTGACCCAGTACTTC.

J is TRBJ1-1 and V is TRBV30; possible D gene TRBD1, 5 bases. This CDR3 spans 11 amino acids. Germline CDR1 GTSNPN, CDR2 SVGIG (reference sequence). V shed 1 base and J shed 11 bases, with 11 bases lying between them. The CDR3 DNA reads TGTGCCTGGAGTGGTACCAGGGCGGCTTTCTTT. It encodes CAWSGTRAAFF.

This clone came up a few times. J is TRBJ1-1 and V is TRBV5-1, with unresolved D. Germline V gene lookup returns CDR1 SGHRS and CDR2 YFSETQ. CDR3 length: 13 residues. The germline V and J ends were trimmed by 4 bases and 1 base, with 8 bases remaining between them. The chain's CDR3 is CASSVQENTEAFF. The CDR3 DNA sequence: TGCGCCAGCAGCGTGCAGGAGAACACTGAAGCTTTCTTT.

The chain recombines TRBV5-1 with TRBJ2-7; D might be TRBD1 (6 bases). The V end lost 1 base, the J end lost 3 bases, and 11 bases lay between the germline ends. The CDR3 is 14 residues long. Looked up from germline, CDR1 is SGHRS and CDR2 is YFSETQ. CDR3 coding DNA: TGCGCCAGCAGCTTGAGTGGACAGTTCTACGAGCAGTACTTC. Translating gives CASSLSGQFYEQYF.

V is TRBV7-9 and J is TRBJ1-4; D is uncertain. The CDR3 is made up of 13 amino acids. The germline CDR1 and CDR2 sequences are SEHNR and FQNEAQ (reference sequence). V lost 0 bases, J lost 6 bases, and 5 bases lay in between. The CDR3, as DNA: TGTGCCAGCAGCTTAGCAGGAGATGAAAAACTGTTTTTT. It yields the protein CASSLAGDEKLFF.

A few counts support this clone. The V gene is TRBV5-1, the J gene TRBJ2-1; D is ambiguous. The V gene lost 0 bases and the J gene lost 7 bases, with 11 bases spanning the gap. The CDR3 has 14 residues. Germline lookup yields CDR1 SGHRS and CDR2 YFSETQ. The CDR3 sequence is CASSLGSVGNEQFF. The CDR3 DNA reads as TGCGCCAGCAGCTTGGGAAGCGTCGGAAATGAGCAGTTCTTC.

Many counts were recorded for this clone. This sequence joins TRBV4-2 and TRBJ2-7; 10 nucleotides line up with TRBD2. Germline CDR1 is LGHNA and CDR2 is YNFKEQ. The CDR3 runs to 17 residues. V shed 0 bases and J 8 bases; nucleotides not matched to a gene: 13. The CDR3 DNA reads as TGTGCCAGCAGCCAAGATCCTGCGGCTAGCGGGAGTATCAAGCAGTACTTC. Amino acid sequence: CASSQDPAASGSIKQYF.

V is TRBV28 and J is TRBJ2-7; D might be TRBD1 (6 bases). In germline, CDR1 is MDHEN, CDR2 SYDVKM. The length of the CDR3 is 12 residues. V shed 6 bases and J shed 7 bases, with 13 bases lying between them. CDR3 loop: CASRSPGTEQYF. The CDR3 DNA is TGTGCCAGCAGGTCCCCTGGGACAGAGCAGTACTTC.

This chain joins TRBV9 and TRBJ2-7; 8 bases match TRBD1. Trimming cost V 1 base and J 1 base; bases outside gene matches: 7. This CDR3 comprises 16 residues. CDR1 and CDR2 (germline): SGDLS, YYNGEE. This CDR3 is CASSVSGDRGSYEQYF. CDR3 DNA: TGTGCCAGCAGCGTATCGGGAGACAGGGGTTCCTACGAGCAGTACTTC. Combining the CDR3 with reference TRBV9 and TRBJ2-7 gives the whole variable domain DSGVTQTPKHLITATGQRVTLRCSPRSGDLSVYWYQQSLDQGLQFLIQYYNGEERAKGNILERFSAQQFPDLHSELNLSSLELGDSALYFCASSVSGDRGSYEQYFGPGTRLTVT.

The chain employs TRBV6-5 and TRBJ2-7; TRBD1 is a possible D gene (5 bases). The CDR3 is 15 residues long. V gave up 7 bases and J gave up 4 bases, with 20 bases separating them. Germline V gene lookup returns CDR1 MNHEY and CDR2 SVGAGI. The CDR3 sequence is CASMARQGIFYEQYF. The DNA of the CDR3 is TGTGCCAGCATGGCCCGGCAGGGCATATTTTACGAGCAGTACTTC.

There are a few counts of this clone. The chain has TRBV10-2 and TRBJ2-2; D is perhaps TRBD2 (5 bases). V was shortened by 6 bases and J by 5 bases, with 13 bases between the two germline ends. The CDR3 consists of 14 residues. Germline V lookup: CDR1 WSHSY, CDR2 SAAADI. The CDR3 sequence is CASREVLVTGELFF. The CDR3 DNA is TGCGCCAGCAGAGAAGTACTAGTGACCGGGGAGCTGTTTTTT.

The chain carries TRBV7-2 and TRBJ2-3, with TRBD2 identical over 7 bases. V dropped 1 base and J dropped 0; count of bases not matched to a gene: 7. The CDR3 is 17 residues long. Germline-derived CDR1 and CDR2 are SGHTA and FQGNSA. The CDR3 DNA reads TGTGCCAGCAGCTTAGGGCTAGCGGCATCTAGCACAGATACGCAGTATTTT. This sequence encodes CASSLGLAASSTDTQYF.

The table lists this clone with a count of one. CDR3 sequence: CASRGDRGPPYGYTF. The CDR3 DNA is TGTGCCAGCAGGGGGGACAGGGGGCCCCCCTATGGCTACACCTTC. The chain links TRBV28 to TRBJ1-2; TRBD1 aligns across 12 bases. V shed 6 bases and J 4 bases; nucleotides not matched to a gene: 6. The germline gives CDR1 MDHEN, CDR2 SYDVKM. The CDR3 sequence is 15 residues long.